This TCR beta chain is drawn from a study of tumor-infiltrating lymphocytes in oesophageal squamous cell carcinoma. Per germline, CDR1 SGHNT and CDR2 YYREEE (reference sequence). The CDR3 runs 16 residues. Losses at the gene ends were 4 bases for V and 4 bases for J; bases not matched to a gene: 10. TCRdb itself ran the PCR reads through MiXCR, one entry per CDR3 protein. The sample holds about 21,000 distinct CDR3 sequences, around two fifths seen once. This clonotype has a count of ten or more. Material: normal esophageal tissue next to the tumor. This receptor was obtained from a male donor with esophageal squamous cell carcinoma. The chain recombines TRBV5-4 with TRBJ2-5; 10 nucleotides line up with TRBD2. The CDR3 protein is CASSGGPSGSTETQYF. The CDR3 nucleotides read TGTGCCAGCAGCGGGGGACCTAGCGGGAGTACAGAGACCCAGTACTTC.